The 3 T cell receptor beta chains in this list originate from one sample, sequenced in a study of regulatory T cells in long-lasting Graves disease. Investigators prepared the TCR beta libraries by applying iRepertoire HTBI primers and Arm-PCR of CDR3 regions. MiXCR, applied by TCRdb to the multiplex PCR reads, yields one record per CDR3 protein. The data show 250,000 to 300,000 distinct CDR3 sequences, 20% to 25% seen once. Specified time point: persistent/refractory GD, antithyroid drugs over 5 years with positive TRAb. Following extraction of RNA from PBMCs, that RNA was used to make the TCR library. The sequences come from peripheral blood mononuclear cells (PBMCs), collected when the disease was refractory, from a patient treated with antithyroid drugs. Receptors were obtained from a female donor with Graves disease.

There are many counts of this clonotype. The chain has TRBV7-2 and TRBJ1-3; D not certain. V lost 3 bases to trimming and J lost 3 bases, with 3 bases between them. Germline V lookup: CDR1 SGHTA, CDR2 FQGNSA. The CDR3 length is 12 residues. The DNA of the CDR3 is TGTGCCAGCAGCTTCTTTGGAAACACCATATATTTT. Translation gives CASSFFGNTIYF.

On this clonotype itself: A much larger clone lies one base from this, so it may be a read error. The chain has TRBV19 and TRBJ2-2, with D hard to call. Between the trimmed V and J ends, which lost 7 bases and 6 bases, there was a span of 15 bases. Per the germline V gene, CDR1 is LNHDA and CDR2 is SQIVND (reference sequence). The CDR3 extends over 14 amino acids. The CDR3: CASTASGRSGELFF. DNA for the CDR3: TGTGCCAGTACTGCGAGTGGAAGGTCCGGGGAGCTGTTTTTT.

There are a few counts of this clonotype. V gene TRBV6-1 combines with J gene TRBJ2-7, with D possibly TRBD1 on 6 matching bases. Germline V gene data show CDR1 as MNHNS and CDR2 as SASEGT. V was clipped by 5 bases and J by 5 bases, with 19 bases between them. This CDR3 has 15 residues. CDR3 sequence (DNA): TGTGCCAGCAGTCCGTGGGGCAGGGGCGGAAACGAGCAGTACTTC. The encoded protein is CASSPWGRGGNEQYF.